This T cell receptor (beta chain) was obtained from a study of regulatory T cells in long-lasting Graves disease. This clonotype was seen a few times. Specified time point: persistent/refractory GD, antithyroid drugs over 5 years with positive TRAb. With RNA extracted from PBMCs as input, the TCR library was made. In Xi'an, China, an endocrinology department was the source of patients. V was cut by 7 bases and J by 5 bases, with 16 bases left in between. CDR3 length: 14 residues. Libraries of TCR beta came from iRepertoire HTBI primers plus Arm-PCR of CDR3 regions. TCRdb re-derived calls from the multiplex PCR reads in MiXCR, one entry per CDR3 protein. This table holds approximately 400,000 distinct CDR3 sequences, about a fifth found once.

The chain recombines TRBV12-3 or TRBV12-4 with TRBJ2-3; possibly TRBD1 or TRBD2 for D (5 bases each). The source material was peripheral blood mononuclear cells (PBMCs), sampled when the disease was refractory, from a patient treated with antithyroid drugs. This receptor was obtained from a female donor with Graves disease. This CDR3 reads CASTSLGAGDTQYF. The CDR3 bases are TGTGCCAGCACCTCACTAGGGGCGGGAGATACGCAGTATTTT.